This T cell receptor beta chain was profiled in a study of blood T cell repertoires in COVID-19. Study summary: Some COVID-19 samples were acute and others convalescent; all came from the United States, Italy and Spain. Sample material is recorded as cDNA or gDNA derived from T cells, B-cell-depleted T cells, or PBMCs.

Authors' processing steps: Estimation of nucleated cell counts relied on the amplification of reference gene primers. Data came from immunoSEQ multiplex PCR; TCRdb stores just in-frame clones and leaves some out. The V and J calls and the clone size are those of that table, but D and trimming were determined from the DNA. This sample yields 99,000 or so clones, of which 90% to 95% are seen a single time; 5% to 6.5% belongs to the top ten. The sequencing input was peripheral blood. The sequence came from a human donor in a cohort sampled during active COVID-19.

The CDR3 loop is CASSPAGRYEQYF. The CDR3 DNA is TGTGCCAGCAGCCCCGCAGGGCGCTACGAGCAGTACTTC. This chain links TRBV7-8 with TRBJ2-7; tentatively, D is TRBD1 (5 bases). V was clipped by 5 bases and J by 3 bases, with 11 bases between them. The CDR3 spans 13 residues. The germline V gene encodes CDR1 SGHVS and CDR2 FQNEAQ.